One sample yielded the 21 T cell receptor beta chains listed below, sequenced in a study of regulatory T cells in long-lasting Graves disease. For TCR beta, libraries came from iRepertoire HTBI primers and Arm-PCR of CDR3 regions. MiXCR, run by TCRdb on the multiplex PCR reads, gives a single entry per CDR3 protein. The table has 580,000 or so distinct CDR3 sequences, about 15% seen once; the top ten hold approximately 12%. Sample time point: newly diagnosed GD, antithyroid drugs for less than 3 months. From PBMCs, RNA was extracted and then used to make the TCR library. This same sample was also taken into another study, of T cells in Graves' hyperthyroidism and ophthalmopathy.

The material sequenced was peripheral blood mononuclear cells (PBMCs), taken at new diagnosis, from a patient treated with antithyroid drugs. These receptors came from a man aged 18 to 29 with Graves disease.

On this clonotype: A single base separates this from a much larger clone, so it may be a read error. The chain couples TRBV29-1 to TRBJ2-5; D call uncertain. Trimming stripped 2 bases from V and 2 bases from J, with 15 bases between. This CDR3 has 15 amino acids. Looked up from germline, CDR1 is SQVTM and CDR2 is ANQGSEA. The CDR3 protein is CSVEFSQTRQETQYF. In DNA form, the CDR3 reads TGCAGCGTTGAATTCTCCCAGACACGACAAGAGACCCAGTACTTC.

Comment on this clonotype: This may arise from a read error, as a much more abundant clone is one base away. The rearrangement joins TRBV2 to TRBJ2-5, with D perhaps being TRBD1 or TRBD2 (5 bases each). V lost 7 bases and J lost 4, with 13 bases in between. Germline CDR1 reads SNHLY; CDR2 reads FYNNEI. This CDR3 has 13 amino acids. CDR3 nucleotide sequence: TGTGCCAGCAAGGGGCTAGCACGAGAGACCCAGTACTTC. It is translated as CASKGLARETQYF.

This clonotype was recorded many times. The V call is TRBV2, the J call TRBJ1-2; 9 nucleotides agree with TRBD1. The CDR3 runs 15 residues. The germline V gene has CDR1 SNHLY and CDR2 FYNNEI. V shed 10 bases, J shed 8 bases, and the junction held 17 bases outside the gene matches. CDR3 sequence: CAIKPGDRESRGYTF. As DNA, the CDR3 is TGTGCCATTAAGCCAGGGGACAGGGAATCTAGAGGCTACACCTTC.

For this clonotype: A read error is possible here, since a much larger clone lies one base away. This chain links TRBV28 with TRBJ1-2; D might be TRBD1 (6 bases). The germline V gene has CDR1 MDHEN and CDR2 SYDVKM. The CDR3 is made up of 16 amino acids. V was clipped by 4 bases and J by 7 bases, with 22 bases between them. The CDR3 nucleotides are TGTGCCAGCAGTTCCCCGGGACAACTAGAGGGGGGTGGCTACACCTTC. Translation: CASSSPGQLEGGGYTF.

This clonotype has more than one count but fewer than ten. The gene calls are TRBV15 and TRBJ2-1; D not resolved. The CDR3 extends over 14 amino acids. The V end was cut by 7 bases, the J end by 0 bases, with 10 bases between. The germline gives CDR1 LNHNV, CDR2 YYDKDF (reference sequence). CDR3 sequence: CATKDPYSYNEQFF. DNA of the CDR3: TGTGCCACCAAGGACCCTTACTCCTACAATGAGCAGTTCTTC. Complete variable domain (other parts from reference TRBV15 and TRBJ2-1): DAMVIQNPRYQVTQFGKPVTLSCSQTLNHNVMYWYQQKSSQAPKLLFHYYDKDFNNEADTPDNFQSRRPNTSFCFLDIRSPGLGDTAMYLCATKDPYSYNEQFFGPGTRLTVL.

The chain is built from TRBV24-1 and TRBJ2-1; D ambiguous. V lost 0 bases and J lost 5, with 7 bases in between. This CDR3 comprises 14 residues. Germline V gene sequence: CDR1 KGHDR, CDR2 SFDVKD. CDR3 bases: TGTGCCACCAGTGATTTGCGTCGAGACAATGAGCAGTTCTTC. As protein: CATSDLRRDNEQFF.

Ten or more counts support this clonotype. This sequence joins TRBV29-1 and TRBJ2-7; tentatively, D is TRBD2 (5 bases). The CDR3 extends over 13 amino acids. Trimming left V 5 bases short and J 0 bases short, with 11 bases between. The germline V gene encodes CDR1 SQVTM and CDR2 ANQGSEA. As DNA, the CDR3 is TGCAGCGTTCGGCTAGCCGGCTCCTACGAGCAGTACTTC. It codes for CSVRLAGSYEQYF.

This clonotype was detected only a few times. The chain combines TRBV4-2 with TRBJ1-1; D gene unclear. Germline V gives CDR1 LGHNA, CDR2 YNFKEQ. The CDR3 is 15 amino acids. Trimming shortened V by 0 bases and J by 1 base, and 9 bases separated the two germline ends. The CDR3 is CASSQDLLSNTEAFF. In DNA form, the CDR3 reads TGTGCCAGCAGCCAAGATCTGCTTTCGAACACTGAAGCTTTCTTT.

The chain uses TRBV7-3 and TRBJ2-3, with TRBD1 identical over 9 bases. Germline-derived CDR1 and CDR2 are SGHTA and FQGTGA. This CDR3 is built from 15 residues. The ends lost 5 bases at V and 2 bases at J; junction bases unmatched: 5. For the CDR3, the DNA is TGTGCCAGCAGCCCGGGGACAGGGTCCACAGATACGCAGTATTTT. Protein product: CASSPGTGSTDTQYF.

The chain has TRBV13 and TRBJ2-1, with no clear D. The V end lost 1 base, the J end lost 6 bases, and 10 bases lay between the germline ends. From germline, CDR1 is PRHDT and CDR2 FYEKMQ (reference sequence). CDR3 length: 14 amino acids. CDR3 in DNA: TGTGCCAGCAGCTTAGAGAGCTACCTCAATGAGCAGTTCTTC. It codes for CASSLESYLNEQFF. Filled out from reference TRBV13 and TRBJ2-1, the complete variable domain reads AAGVIQSPRHLIKEKRETATLKCYPIPRHDTVYWYQQGPGQDPQFLISFYEKMQSDKGSIPDRFSAQQFSDYHSELNMSSLELGDSALYFCASSLESYLNEQFFGPGTRLTVL.

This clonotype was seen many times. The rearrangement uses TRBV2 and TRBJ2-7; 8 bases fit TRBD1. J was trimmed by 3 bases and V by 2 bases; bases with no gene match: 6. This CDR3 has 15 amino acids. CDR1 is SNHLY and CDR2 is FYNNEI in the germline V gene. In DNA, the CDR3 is TGTGCCAGCAGTGAACCCCGACAGGGGTACTACGAGCAGTACTTC. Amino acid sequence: CASSEPRQGYYEQYF.

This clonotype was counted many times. The DNA of the CDR3 is TGTGCCAGCAGCGTAGAGCGGGACAACCGTTACTACGAGCAGTACTTC. Translated: CASSVERDNRYYEQYF. This rearrangement joins TRBV9 to TRBJ2-7, with TRBD2 as a possible D gene (7 bases). The germline V gene encodes CDR1 SGDLS and CDR2 YYNGEE. V lost 0 bases and J lost 3, with 16 bases in between. CDR3 length: 16 residues.

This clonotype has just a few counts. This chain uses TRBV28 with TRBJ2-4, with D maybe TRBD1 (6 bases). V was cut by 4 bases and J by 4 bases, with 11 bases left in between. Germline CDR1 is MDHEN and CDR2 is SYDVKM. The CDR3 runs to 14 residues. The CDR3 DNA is TGTGCCAGCAGTTCCGGGACACTTAAAAACATTCAGTACTTC. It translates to CASSSGTLKNIQYF.

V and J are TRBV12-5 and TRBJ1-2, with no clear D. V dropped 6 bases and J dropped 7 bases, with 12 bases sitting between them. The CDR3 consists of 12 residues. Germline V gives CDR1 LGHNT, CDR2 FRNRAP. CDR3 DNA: TGTGCTAGTGGCCACGGCTTGTCTGGCTACACCTTC. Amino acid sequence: CASGHGLSGYTF.

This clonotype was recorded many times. The CDR3 bases are TGTGCCAGCAGCCCACTAGGGACAGTGAACACCGGGGAGCTGTTTTTT. Translation gives CASSPLGTVNTGELFF. The J gene is TRBJ2-2, the V gene TRBV28; 7 bases fit TRBD1. CDR3 length: 16 amino acids. The germline V gene encodes CDR1 MDHEN and CDR2 SYDVKM. V lost 6 bases and J lost 1; bases outside the gene matches: 8. The whole variable domain, remainder taken from reference TRBV28 and TRBJ2-2, is DVKVTQSSRYLVKRTGEKVFLECVQDMDHENMFWYRQDPGLGLRLIYFSYDVKMKEKGDIPEGYSVSREKKERFSLILESASTNQTSMYLCASSPLGTVNTGELFFGEGSRLTVL.

The DNA of the CDR3 is TGTGCCAGCACCACACCGGGACAGGGGAACACTGAAGCTTTCTTT. As protein: CASTTPGQGNTEAFF. The chain couples TRBV6-1 to TRBJ1-1; 9 bases are shared with TRBD1. J lost 1 base, V lost 7 bases, and 7 bases had no gene match. Germline V CDR1 and CDR2: MNHNS, SASEGT. The CDR3 spans 15 residues.

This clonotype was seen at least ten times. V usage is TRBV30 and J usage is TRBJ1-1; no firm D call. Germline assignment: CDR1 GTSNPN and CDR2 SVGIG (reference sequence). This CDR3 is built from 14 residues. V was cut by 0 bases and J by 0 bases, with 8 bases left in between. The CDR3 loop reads CAWSVRGVNTEAFF. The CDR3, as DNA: TGTGCCTGGAGTGTACGCGGGGTGAACACTGAAGCTTTCTTT.

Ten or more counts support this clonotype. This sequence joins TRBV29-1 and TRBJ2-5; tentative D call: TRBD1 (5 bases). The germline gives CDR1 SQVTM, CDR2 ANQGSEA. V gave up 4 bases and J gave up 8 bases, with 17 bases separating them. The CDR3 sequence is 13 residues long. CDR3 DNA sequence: TGCAGCGTTGTGATAGACAGAGTGATCACCCAGTACTTC. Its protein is CSVVIDRVITQYF. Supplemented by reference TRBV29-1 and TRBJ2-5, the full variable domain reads SAVISQKPSRDICQRGTSLTIQCQVDSQVTMMFWYRQQPGQSLTLIATANQGSEATYESGFVIDKFPISRPNLTFSTLTVSNMSPEDSSIYLCSVVIDRVITQYFGPGTRLLVL.

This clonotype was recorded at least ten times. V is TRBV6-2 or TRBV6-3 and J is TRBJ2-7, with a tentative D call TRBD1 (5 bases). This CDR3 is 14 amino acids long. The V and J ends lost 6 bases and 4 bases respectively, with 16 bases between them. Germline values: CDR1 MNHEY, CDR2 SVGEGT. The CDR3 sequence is CASRAGHLSYEQYF. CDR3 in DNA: TGTGCCAGCAGAGCAGGACACCTTTCTTACGAGCAGTACTTC.

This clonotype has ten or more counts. The CDR3 protein is CASSSQGRETQYF. Written as DNA, the CDR3 is TGTGCCAGCAGTTCACAGGGGCGGGAGACCCAGTACTTC. This chain links TRBV27 with TRBJ2-5; 7 nucleotides match TRBD1. Per the germline V gene, CDR1 is MNHEY and CDR2 is SMNVEV (reference sequence). V shed 4 bases and J 5 bases; nucleotides not matched to a gene: 4. CDR3 length equals 13 residues.

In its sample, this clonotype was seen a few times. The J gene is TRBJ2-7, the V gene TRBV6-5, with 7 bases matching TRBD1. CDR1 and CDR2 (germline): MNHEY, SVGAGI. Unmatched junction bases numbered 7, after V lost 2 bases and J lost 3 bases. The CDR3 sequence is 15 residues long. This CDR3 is CASSYPRGQVYEQYF. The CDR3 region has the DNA TGTGCCAGCAGTTACCCAAGGGGGCAGGTCTACGAGCAGTACTTC.